The sequence of this TCR beta chain was determined in a study of T cell changes during pregnancy in multiple sclerosis. The ends lost 9 bases at V and 6 bases at J; junction bases unmatched: 22. Looked up from germline, CDR1 is LNHDA and CDR2 is SQIVND (reference sequence). CDR3 length equals 17 residues. Produced via immunoSEQ multiplex PCR; TCRdb's table is partial and in-frame only. Of some 28,000 clones listed, 80% to 90% are singletons. The receptor's source is a female donor in good health, enrolled as a control in a pregnancy study. Sequencing used CD4+ T cells from peripheral blood mononuclear cells, obtained in the first trimester of pregnancy. V usage is TRBV19 and J usage is TRBJ1-1, with 7 bases lining up with TRBD1. The CDR3 DNA follows: TGTGCCAGAAGGGGAAGCAAGGGTCGAGGGGGCGCATCTGAAGCTTTCTTT. As protein: CARRGSKGRGGASEAFF.